This is a list of T cell receptor beta chains from one sample in a study of T cell repertoires in cytomegalovirus infection. Their antigen targets remain unknown. TCRdb reprocessed the reads via MiXCR and lists one record per CDR3 protein. The table includes 200,000 to 250,000 distinct CDR3 sequences, about 39% detected once. The specimen comprised CD8+ T cells from cultured PBMCs, sampled from culture after CMV antigen stimulation. The receptors shown here come from a human donor in good health (CMV status not recorded). Some clones in this sample may be carry-over from other donors' samples. Both conserved end residues are part of each CDR3. The order of the fields is J gene, V gene, clone size, D gene, CDR3 DNA, CDR3 protein. The D gene is left open where the match is weak. Clone size appears in some rows only: once, few, many, or a class for an expanded clone.

TRBJ1-5 | TRBV12-3/TRBV12-4 | few | NA | TGTGCCAGCAGTTTAAGTGGGGCAGCCATCAATCAGCCCCAGCATTTT | CASSLSGAAINQPQHF
TRBJ2-5 | TRBV11-2 | NA | NA | TGTGCCAGCAGCAAGGCGGGTGGCGCCCTGGAGACCCAGTACTTC | CASSKAGGALETQYF
TRBJ2-1 | TRBV20-1 | once | TRBD2 | TGCAGTGCTAGAGGGACTAGCGGGCACAATGAGCAGTTCTTC | CSARGTSGHNEQFF
TRBJ2-1 | TRBV5-1 | few | TRBD1 | TGCGCCAGCAGGGACAGGGGAGACGATGAGCAGTTCTTC | CASRDRGDDEQFF
TRBJ2-1 | TRBV11-2 | NA | NA | TGTGCCAGCAACCTTAGGAGGGGAAACAATGAGCAGTTCTTC | CASNLRRGNNEQFF
TRBJ1-2 | TRBV4-1 | NA | NA | TGCGCCAGCAGCCAAGCCCCCTACAGGGTTGGGGATGGCTACACCTTC | CASSQAPYRVGDGYTF
TRBJ1-4 | TRBV7-8 | medium-sized | TRBD1 | TGTGCCAGCAGCTTGGCCGGGACAGCCTACTTAAGTGAAAAACTGTTTTTT | CASSLAGTAYLSEKLFF
TRBJ2-1 | TRBV10-3 | once | TRBD1 | TGTGCCATCAGTGAGCCTTCCCAAGGGGGCACAAATGAGCAGTTCTTC | CAISEPSQGGTNEQFF
TRBJ1-5 | TRBV19 | NA | NA | TGTGCCAGTAGTCTATCGGGACGGACTAGCAATCAGCCCCAGCATTTT | CASSLSGRTSNQPQHF
TRBJ2-2 | TRBV6-1 | once | TRBD1 | TGTGCCATCCTGGGACAGTTCGACGGGGAGCTGTTTTTT | CAILGQFDGELFF
TRBJ2-7 | TRBV19 | many | NA | TGTGCCAGTAGTATGTCCTACGACAGCGGATCCTACGAGCAGTACTTC | CASSMSYDSGSYEQYF
TRBJ1-2 | TRBV2 | NA | NA | TGTGCCACCCCAATGGGCCGTATTTATGGCTACACCTTC | CATPMGRIYGYTF
TRBJ1-6 | TRBV19 | NA | NA | TGTGCCAGTCAGACAGTACTCAATTCACCCCTCCACTTT | CASQTVLNSPLHF
TRBJ2-4 | TRBV19 | NA | NA | TGTGCCAGTAGTAGGGGCAACAGGGAGAACATTCAGTACTTC | CASSRGNRENIQYF
TRBJ1-1 | TRBV7-9 | NA | NA | TGTGCCAGCAGCTTTCGACAGACCATGAACACTGAAGCTTTCTTT | CASSFRQTMNTEAFF
TRBJ1-2 | TRBV20-1 | NA | TRBD1 | TGCAGTGCTCGGTACCCGGGACAGACGAACTATGGCTACACCTTC | CSARYPGQTNYGYTF
TRBJ2-1 | TRBV7-9 | NA | TRBD2 | TGTGCCAGCAGCTTTGGGACTAGCGGGAGTACGCAGGATGAGCAGTTCTTC | CASSFGTSGSTQDEQFF
TRBJ2-7 | TRBV12-3/TRBV12-4 | NA | TRBD1 | TGTGCCAGCAGTACGCGGACAGGGAAGGTGGACGAGCAGTACTTC | CASSTRTGKVDEQYF
TRBJ2-4 | TRBV27 | NA | TRBD2 | TGTGCCAGCAGTCCAGGCCTGGGACTAGCGATTGACATTCAGTACTTC | CASSPGLGLAIDIQYF
TRBJ2-3 | TRBV7-2 | many | TRBD2 | TGTGCCAGCAGCTCTAGCGGGGGGGCAGCAGATACGCAGTATTTT | CASSSSGGAADTQYF
TRBJ2-7 | TRBV28 | NA | NA | TGTGCCAGCAGTTTTCAGGGAAGCGAGCAGTACTTC | CASSFQGSEQYF
TRBJ2-3 | TRBV12-3/TRBV12-4 | NA | NA | TGTGCCAGCAGTTTGCCTAGCGTTGACACAGATACGCAGTATTTT | CASSLPSVDTDTQYF
TRBJ2-5 | TRBV15 | NA | NA | TGTGCCACCGAACAGGGTTTATCGGAGACCCAGTACTTC | CATEQGLSETQYF
TRBJ2-1 | TRBV2 | NA | NA | TGTGCCAGCCCCGAAAGGGACCAGCAGTACAATGAGCAGTTCTTC | CASPERDQQYNEQFF
TRBJ1-5 | TRBV2 | NA | NA | TGTGCCAGCAGTGTAGGGGCGGGAAGCAATCAGCCCCAGCATTTT | CASSVGAGSNQPQHF
TRBJ1-4 | TRBV6-6 | NA | NA | TGTGCCAGCAGTTCAGGGTTTAGTGAAAAACTGTTTTTT | CASSSGFSEKLFF
TRBJ2-5 | TRBV7-2 | many | TRBD2 | TGTGCCAGCAGCCCCACCGCGGGGGTCACCCAGGAGACCCAGTACTTC | CASSPTAGVTQETQYF
TRBJ1-1 | TRBV20-1 | NA | TRBD1 | TGCAGTGCTAGAGACCGGACAGGGGGCTGGAACACTGAAGCTTTCTTT | CSARDRTGGWNTEAFF
TRBJ1-1 | TRBV2 | NA | NA | TGTGCCAGCATCGTAGTGGGTGAAGCTTTCTTT | CASIVVGEAFF
TRBJ2-2 | TRBV7-7 | NA | NA | TGTGCTAGCAGCTTCAGAGCCGGAGCCGGGGAGCTGTTTTTT | CASSFRAGAGELFF
TRBJ1-2 | TRBV7-2 | few | NA | TGTGCCAGCAGCACCTCCTTCCGGGGTTTAAGCTACACCTTC | CASSTSFRGLSYTF
TRBJ1-6 | TRBV27 | NA | NA | TGTGCCAGCAGTCTGGCAGGTCGGAAGGAGGATAATTCACCCCTCCACTTT | CASSLAGRKEDNSPLHF
TRBJ2-1 | TRBV27 | once | NA | TGCGCCACCCTCGGCTACAATGAGCAGTTCTTC | CATLGYNEQFF
TRBJ1-4 | TRBV12-3/TRBV12-4 | NA | NA | TGTGCCAGCGGATGGTCGGGGGCGACTAATGAAAAACTGTTTTTT | CASGWSGATNEKLFF
TRBJ2-1 | TRBV5-4 | NA | NA | TGTGCCAGCAGCAATAGACAGGATTACAATGAGCAGTTCTTC | CASSNRQDYNEQFF
TRBJ1-1 | TRBV11-2 | NA | NA | TGTGCCAGCAGCTTTAACAGGAACACTGAAGCTTTCTTT | CASSFNRNTEAFF
TRBJ1-5 | TRBV6-6 | NA | NA | TGTGCCACCTCTTCCCCCGGAGGAAGGGTTCAGCCCCAGCATTTT | CATSSPGGRVQPQHF
TRBJ2-1 | TRBV7-2 | many | TRBD2 | TGTGCCAGCAGATCCGGGACTAGCCCTTACAATGAGCAGTTCTTC | CASRSGTSPYNEQFF
TRBJ1-2 | TRBV7-9 | NA | TRBD1 | TGTGCCAGCAGCCACGTGGACAGGGAGGGCTATGGCTACACCTTC | CASSHVDREGYGYTF
TRBJ2-7 | TRBV28 | few | NA | TGTGCCAGCAGTTCCGTACGGGAGTTCACCTACGAGCAGTACTTC | CASSSVREFTYEQYF
TRBJ2-7 | TRBV4-1 | once | NA | TGCGCCAGCAGCCATACGGGACACAACTACGAGCAGTACTTC | CASSHTGHNYEQYF
TRBJ2-7 | TRBV4-1 | NA | NA | TGCGCCAGCAGCCAAGGTACCCCAGGTTCCTACGAGCAGTACTTC | CASSQGTPGSYEQYF
TRBJ1-2 | TRBV6-5 | few | NA | TGTGCCAGCAGTTACCATCGGGACACCCTCTATGGCTACACCTTC | CASSYHRDTLYGYTF
TRBJ1-5 | TRBV27 | few | NA | TGTGCCAGCAGTTTAAATAAAGGCAGGGGCAATCAGCCCCAGCATTTT | CASSLNKGRGNQPQHF
TRBJ1-2 | TRBV7-8 | NA | TRBD1 | TGTGCCAGCAGCCCTCCGGGACAGGGATTTTATGGCTACACCTTC | CASSPPGQGFYGYTF
TRBJ2-2 | TRBV27 | few | NA | TGTGCCAGCAGTTTATACGGATTTGGTACCGGGGAGCTGTTTTTT | CASSLYGFGTGELFF
TRBJ1-3 | TRBV12-3/TRBV12-4 | few | NA | TGTGCCAGCAGCTCTACAGGGTCCTCTGGAAACACCATATATTTT | CASSSTGSSGNTIYF
TRBJ2-1 | TRBV19 | once | NA | TGTGCCAGTAGCGCTAGCGCCCTTTTCCCTGAGCAGTTCTTC | CASSASALFPEQFF